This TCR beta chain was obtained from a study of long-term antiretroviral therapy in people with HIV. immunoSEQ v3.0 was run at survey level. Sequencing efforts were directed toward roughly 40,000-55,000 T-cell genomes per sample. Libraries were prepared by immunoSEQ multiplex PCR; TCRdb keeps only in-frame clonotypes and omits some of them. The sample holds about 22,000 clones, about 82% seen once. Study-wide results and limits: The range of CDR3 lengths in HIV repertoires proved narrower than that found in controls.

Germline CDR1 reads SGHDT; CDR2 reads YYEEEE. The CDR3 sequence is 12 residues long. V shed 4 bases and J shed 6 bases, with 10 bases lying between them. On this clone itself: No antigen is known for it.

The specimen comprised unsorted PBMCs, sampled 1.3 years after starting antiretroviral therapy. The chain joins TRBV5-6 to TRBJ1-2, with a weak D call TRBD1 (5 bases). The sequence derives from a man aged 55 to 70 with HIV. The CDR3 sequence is CASSVGTNGYTF. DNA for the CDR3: TGTGCCAGCAGCGTGGGGACGAATGGCTACACCTTC.